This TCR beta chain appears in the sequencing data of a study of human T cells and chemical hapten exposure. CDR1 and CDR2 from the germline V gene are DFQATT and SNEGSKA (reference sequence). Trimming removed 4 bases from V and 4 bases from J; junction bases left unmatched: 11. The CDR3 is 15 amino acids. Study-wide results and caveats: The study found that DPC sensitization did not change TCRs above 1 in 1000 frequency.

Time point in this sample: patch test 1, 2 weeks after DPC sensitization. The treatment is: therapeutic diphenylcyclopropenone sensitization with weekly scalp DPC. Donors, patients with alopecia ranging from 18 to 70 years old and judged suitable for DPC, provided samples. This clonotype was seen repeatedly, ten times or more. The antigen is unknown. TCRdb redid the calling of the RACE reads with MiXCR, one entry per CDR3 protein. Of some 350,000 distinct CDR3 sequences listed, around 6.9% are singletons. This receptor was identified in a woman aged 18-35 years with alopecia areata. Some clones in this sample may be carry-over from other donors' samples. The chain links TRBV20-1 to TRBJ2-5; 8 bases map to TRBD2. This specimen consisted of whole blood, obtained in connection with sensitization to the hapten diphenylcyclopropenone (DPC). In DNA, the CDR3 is TGCAGTGCTATTATTAACGGGGGGGCGTCAGAGACCCAGTACTTC. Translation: CSAIINGGASETQYF.